This T cell receptor (beta chain) came from a study of Tregs in tolerant kidney transplant recipients. General study points: Expanding Tregs on activated donor B cells appeared to best identify donor-specific TCRbeta clones. The small number of patients limits these findings pending further validation.

In this sample, this clone turned up a few times. Antigen specificity is unknown. Before regulatory T cell sorting, thawed PBMCs rested overnight at 37°C in roughly 200 IU/ml IL-2. TCRdb's table, derived via immunoSEQ multiplex PCR, lists solely in-frame clones and lacks some. The table shows about 73,000 clones, with approximately 90% occurring only once. Germline CDR1 reads SGHRS; CDR2 reads YFSETQ. Trimming pared 5 bases from V and 4 bases from J, leaving 17 bases between. The length of the CDR3 is 15 residues. The rearrangement joins TRBV5-1 to TRBJ2-3; maybe TRBD2 (6 bases). The clonotype comes from a human donor who received a combined kidney and bone marrow transplant. The specimen comprised Tregs from blood, sampled before the transplant. The DNA of the CDR3 is TGCGCCAGCAGTCCCGGGACTGAAAGGGCAGATACGCAGTATTTT. Translating it yields CASSPGTERADTQYF. The full variable domain, rest sourced from reference TRBV5-1 and TRBJ2-3, is KAGVTQTPRYLIKTRGQQVTLSCSPISGHRSVSWYQQTPGQGLQFLFEYFSETQRNKGNFPGRFSGRQFSNSRSEMNVSTLELGDSALYLCASSPGTERADTQYFGPGTRLTVL.